The rows below give T cell receptor beta chains drawn from one sample of a study of blood T cell repertoires in COVID-19. Sequencing used immunoSEQ multiplex PCR; TCRdb keeps in-frame clones, though not all of them. The sample contains about 260,000 clones, approximately 86% of which appear only once. The sample consisted of peripheral blood. The receptors stem from a man between 18 and 35 years old with active or convalescent COVID-19. Each CDR3 is given with its conserved first and last residue. D genes are given only for firm matches. Expanded clones get a size class; other rows say once, few or many, or leave the size out.

J | D | V | size | DNA | CDR3
TRBJ1-1 | . | TRBV11-2 | . | TGTGCCAGCAGCCGCGGGGTGAACACTGAAGCTTTCTTT | CASSRGVNTEAFF
TRBJ1-3 | . | TRBV5-1 | . | TGCGCCAGCAAAGCGCGGGGCGCGGACACCATATATTTT | CASKARGADTIYF
TRBJ1-3 | . | TRBV9 | . | TGTGCCAGCAGCGTAGCCGGACACGACTTTAACTCTGGAAACACCATATATTTT | CASSVAGHDFNSGNTIYF
TRBJ1-1 | . | TRBV20-1 | . | TGCAGTGCTAGTAAACTGGGTAGCGAAGCTTTCTTT | CSASKLGSEAFF
TRBJ1-3 | . | TRBV5-6 | . | TGTGCCAGCAGCTTATTCCCCAGCGACTCTGGAAACACCATATATTTT | CASSLFPSDSGNTIYF
TRBJ1-1 | . | TRBV11-1 | . | TGTGCCAGCAGCGTAGGCCGGGATTCGAACACTGAAGCTTTCTTT | CASSVGRDSNTEAFF
TRBJ1-3 | . | TRBV3-1/TRBV3-2 | . | TGTGCCAGCAGCCCACACGGACAGAGCTCTGGAAACACCATATATTTT | CASSPHGQSSGNTIYF
TRBJ2-3 | . | TRBV24-1 | once | TGTGCCACCAGTAGTCAGGGAATAGATACGCAGTATTTT | CATSSQGIDTQYF
TRBJ1-2 | TRBD1 | TRBV9 | . | TGTGCCAGCAGAGCTGGACAGGGGAGACAGAATGGCTACACCTTC | CASRAGQGRQNGYTF
TRBJ2-7 | . | TRBV11-3 | . | TGTGCCAGCAGCTGGACTGGTTCCCACTCCTACGAGCAGTACTTC | CASSWTGSHSYEQYF
TRBJ2-7 | TRBD1 | TRBV5-1 | . | TGCGCCAGCAGCTTGGAACAGGGGGCTGGGCAGTACTTC | CASSLEQGAGQYF
TRBJ2-7 | . | TRBV3-1/TRBV3-2 | . | TGTGCCAGCAGCCAAGGAACGGGAGCCTACGAGCAGTACTTC | CASSQGTGAYEQYF
TRBJ2-7 | TRBD2 | TRBV13 | . | TGTGCCAGCAGCTACTCGGGACTAGGCTCCTACGAGCAGTACTTC | CASSYSGLGSYEQYF
TRBJ2-7 | TRBD1 | TRBV4-1 | . | TGCGCCAGCAGCCCAAGCTTCGGGACAGGGATCGTCGAGCAGTACTTC | CASSPSFGTGIVEQYF
TRBJ2-5 | TRBD2 | TRBV6-2/TRBV6-3 | . | TGTGCCAGCAGCGGGAATGCGTCTAGCGGAGATCAAGAGACCCAGTACTTC | CASSGNASSGDQETQYF
TRBJ2-7 | TRBD1 | TRBV19 | . | TGTGCCAGTAAGGAAACAGGGGGCTACGAGCAGTACTTC | CASKETGGYEQYF
TRBJ1-3 | . | TRBV7-2 | . | TGTGCCAGCAGCTTAGAACACCTTCGCAGAAACACCATATATTTT | CASSLEHLRRNTIYF
TRBJ2-2 | TRBD2 | TRBV30 | . | TGTGCCTGGAGACTAGCGGGAGGGCTCGCTGTCGGGGAGCTGTTTTTT | CAWRLAGGLAVGELFF
TRBJ2-1 | TRBD1 | TRBV6-5 | . | TGTGCCAGCAGTCGGACAGGGGTATACAATGAGCAGTTCTTC | CASSRTGVYNEQFF
TRBJ1-4 | TRBD1 | TRBV5-1 | . | TGCGCCAGCAGCCCCGGGACAGGGGATGAAAAACTGTTTTTT | CASSPGTGDEKLFF
TRBJ2-1 | . | TRBV6-2/TRBV6-3 | once | TGTGCCAGCAGCCCCCGGCGTCTAGCCCGGTCTTTAAATGAGCAGTTCTTC | CASSPRRLARSLNEQFF
TRBJ2-3 | TRBD1 | TRBV27 | once | TGTGCCAGCAGTTCCCGGGACAGCCGCACAGATACGCAGTATTTT | CASSSRDSRTDTQYF
TRBJ2-2 | . | TRBV25-1 | . | TGTGCCAGCAGTGAATTTTCTGGGGGGTGGATGTTTTTT | CASSEFSGGWMFF
TRBJ2-5 | . | TRBV20-1 | . | TGCAGTGTCGGGATTCAAGAGACCCAGTACTTC | CSVGIQETQYF
TRBJ2-3 | TRBD2 | TRBV7-9 | . | TGTGCCACCAGGACTAGCGGGAGTGAGTGGGATACGCAGTATTTT | CATRTSGSEWDTQYF
TRBJ2-5 | . | TRBV11-3 | . | TGTGCCAGCAGCCCAATTAAGGGGGGGCAAGAGACCCAGTACTTC | CASSPIKGGQETQYF
TRBJ2-3 | TRBD2 | TRBV2 | . | TGTGCCAGCAGTTCCTTAGCGGGCCACGCAGATACGCAGTATTTT | CASSSLAGHADTQYF
TRBJ1-2 | . | TRBV28 | . | TGTGCCAGCACCACCAATATGGGGCCCCTTAACTATGGCTACACCTTC | CASTTNMGPLNYGYTF
TRBJ1-2 | . | TRBV29-1 | few | TGCAGCGTTGGACAGGATGGCTACACCTTC | CSVGQDGYTF
TRBJ1-3 | . | TRBV2 | . | TGTGCCAGCAGGGGACGGGGGTCTGGAAACACCATATATTTT | CASRGRGSGNTIYF
TRBJ2-2 | TRBD1 | TRBV28 | . | TGTGCCAGCGGGACAGGGGTCTTCTTCGGGGAGCTGTTTTTT | CASGTGVFFGELFF
TRBJ2-7 | TRBD1 | TRBV11-2 | few | TGTGCCAGCAGCCCGCCCGGGACAGTTGTTGAGCAGTACTTC | CASSPPGTVVEQYF
TRBJ2-5 | TRBD2 | TRBV27 | once | TGTGCCAGCAGTTCTTATGCGGGAGGCGGGATCGAGACCCAGTACTTC | CASSSYAGGGIETQYF
TRBJ1-5 | . | TRBV2 | . | TGTGCCAGCAGTTACGACAGTTCAGGGGCCCAGCATTTT | CASSYDSSGAQHF
TRBJ2-5 | . | TRBV19 | . | TGTGCCAGTAGTATAGGGACTATTTTCCAAGAGACCCAGTACTTC | CASSIGTIFQETQYF
TRBJ1-1 | . | TRBV6-2/TRBV6-3 | once | TGTGCCAGCAGCTTAGAATCCGAGGCTACTGAAGCTTTCTTT | CASSLESEATEAFF